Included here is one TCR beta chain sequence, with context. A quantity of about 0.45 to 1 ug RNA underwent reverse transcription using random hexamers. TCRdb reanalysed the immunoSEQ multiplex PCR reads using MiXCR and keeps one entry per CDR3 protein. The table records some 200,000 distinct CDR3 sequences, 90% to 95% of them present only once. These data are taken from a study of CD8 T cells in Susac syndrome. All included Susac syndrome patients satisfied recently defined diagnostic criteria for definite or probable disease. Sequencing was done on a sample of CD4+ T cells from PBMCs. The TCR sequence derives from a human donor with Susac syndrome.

CDR3: CSVGWLAGGGTDTQYF. CDR3 DNA: TGCAGCGTCGGGTGGTTAGCGGGAGGCGGCACAGATACGCAGTATTTT. This rearrangement joins TRBV29-1 to TRBJ2-3; 10 bases are a match to TRBD2. Per the germline V gene, CDR1 is SQVTM and CDR2 is ANQGSEA. The CDR3 length is 16 residues. V gave up 6 bases and J gave up 1 base; unmatched junction bases: 10.